The 17 T cell receptor beta chains listed next were all sequenced from one sample in a study of T cell responses to AZD1222 COVID-19 vaccine (dated by TCRdb to about 2021). The protocol used for the library was the immunoSEQ multiplex PCR assay. In TCRdb, the immuneACCESS table is reduced to in-frame sequences with V and J assigned. These tables do not hold every clone; where another copy was compared, an unresolved V gene accounts for under half, and the others remain unexplained. For this sample there are roughly 140,000 clones; under 95% appear just once. 4.5% to 5.5% of the sample is in the top ten clones. Taken with the paper, the label for time point translates to: baseline before first vaccination. Sequenced material: peripheral blood, taken on day 0 of AZD1222 vaccination. Receptors were obtained from an adult in good health.

J is TRBJ2-1 and V is TRBV10-3; weak D call: TRBD2 (7 bases). The V and J ends lost 3 bases and 8 bases respectively, with 23 bases between them. The CDR3 totals 17 residues. From germline, CDR1 is ENHRY and CDR2 SYGVKD. The CDR3 DNA is TGTGCCATCAGTGATACGGTAGAGGGGGGGGGCACCCATGAGCAGTTCTTC. Translating it yields CAISDTVEGGGTHEQFF.

V is TRBV4-1 and J is TRBJ2-5; D gene uncertain. This CDR3 has 14 amino acids. V was pared by 0 bases and J by 5 bases, with 10 bases between. Germline V gene data show CDR1 as MGHRA and CDR2 as YSYEKL. DNA of the CDR3: TGCGCCAGCAGCCAAGAAACTGGGTATGAGACCCAGTACTTC. Translating gives CASSQETGYETQYF.

The V gene is TRBV6-6, the J gene TRBJ1-1, with D hard to call. Germline V gene sequence: CDR1 MNHNY, CDR2 SVGAGI (reference sequence). CDR3 length: 13 amino acids. V lost 7 bases to trimming and J lost 0 bases, with 9 bases between them. The CDR3 spells CASKPQMNTEAFF. The CDR3, as DNA: TGTGCCAGCAAGCCCCAGATGAACACTGAAGCTTTCTTT.

The V and J genes are TRBV11-2 and TRBJ2-5, with TRBD2 as a possible D gene (6 bases). Trimming removed 0 bases from V and 5 bases from J, with 10 bases in between. Germline CDR1 SGHAT, CDR2 FQNNGV. The CDR3 has 14 amino acids. CDR3 DNA: TGTGCCAGCAGCTTAGATATTGGGGGGGAGACCCAGTACTTC. It encodes CASSLDIGGETQYF.

Note on this clone: Other DNA variants within this sample encode the same CDR3. This CDR3 is CASSLGQGGSPLHF. The DNA for the CDR3 is TGTGCCAGCAGCTTAGGACAGGGAGGGTCACCCCTCCACTTT. The chain couples TRBV6-5 to TRBJ1-6, with 8 positions matching TRBD1. The J segment lost 10 bases and the V segment lost 6 bases, leaving 8 bases of the junction unmatched. The V gene's germline CDR1 is MNHEY and CDR2 SVGAGI. The CDR3 contains 14 residues.

This chain connects TRBV19 to TRBJ1-2; no definite D call. The length of the CDR3 is 14 residues. The germline CDR1 and CDR2 sequences are LNHDA and SQIVND (reference sequence). The V and J ends lost 5 bases and 1 base respectively, with 11 bases between them. CDR3: CASSLGKVNYGYTF. CDR3 sequence (DNA): TGTGCCAGTAGTCTCGGGAAAGTTAACTATGGCTACACCTTC.

The chain has TRBV7-2 and TRBJ2-7; D is perhaps TRBD2 (6 bases). V was shortened by 0 bases and J by 6 bases, with 9 bases between the two germline ends. This CDR3 is 13 amino acids long. CDR1 SGHTA and CDR2 FQGNSA come from the germline V gene. CDR3 nucleotide sequence: TGTGCCAGCAGCTTAGCGGGAGGTCTCGAGCAGTACTTC. Translating gives CASSLAGGLEQYF. The whole variable domain, remainder taken from reference TRBV7-2 and TRBJ2-7, is GAGVSQSPSNKVTEKGKDVELRCDPISGHTALYWYRQSLGQGLEFLIYFQGNSAPDKSGLPSDRFSAERTGGSVSTLTIQRTQQEDSAVYLCASSLAGGLEQYFGPGTRLTVT.

The J gene is TRBJ1-2, the V gene TRBV7-2; D may be TRBD1 (5 bases). Deletions cut 6 bases from V and 4 bases from J, with 6 bases between. The CDR3 length is 11 residues. The germline V gene has CDR1 SGHTA and CDR2 FQGNSA. DNA for the CDR3: TGTGCCAGCAGGACAGCCTATGGCTACACCTTC. Translating it yields CASRTAYGYTF. Full variable domain (outside the CDR3, taken from reference TRBV7-2 and TRBJ1-2): GAGVSQSPSNKVTEKGKDVELRCDPISGHTALYWYRQSLGQGLEFLIYFQGNSAPDKSGLPSDRFSAERTGGSVSTLTIQRTQQEDSAVYLCASRTAYGYTFGSGTRLTVV.

The V gene is TRBV10-3, the J gene TRBJ2-7; TRBD2 matches at 11 bases. The CDR3 sequence is 13 residues long. The V gene end was trimmed by 6 bases and the J gene end by 7 bases; junction bases not matched to a gene: 5. Germline V CDR1 and CDR2: ENHRY, SYGVKD. The CDR3 DNA reads TGTGCCATCAGACTAGCGGGGGCGGGGGAGCAGTACTTC. Its protein is CAIRLAGAGEQYF.

This rearrangement joins TRBV2 to TRBJ2-7, with 7 bases lining up with TRBD1. CDR1 is SNHLY, CDR2 FYNNEI, per germline. Trimming at V came to 9 bases and at J to 3 bases, leaving 8 bases not matched to a gene. The CDR3 extends over 13 amino acids. The CDR3 DNA reads as TGTGCCAGGACGGGACAGATCCTCTACGAGCAGTACTTC. Its protein is CARTGQILYEQYF.

The genes are TRBV10-1 and TRBJ1-4, with a weak D call TRBD1 (5 bases). CDR1 is WNHNN, CDR2 SYGVQD, per germline (reference sequence). Trimming took 6 bases from V and 7 from J, leaving 15 bases between them. This CDR3 is built from 14 residues. The CDR3 protein is CASSAGTEGEKLFF. CDR3 DNA: TGCGCCAGCAGCGCCGGGACCGAGGGTGAAAAACTGTTTTTT.

The chain is built from TRBV11-2 and TRBJ2-3; 8 bases are a match to TRBD2. The length of the CDR3 is 16 residues. Germline V gene lookup returns CDR1 SGHAT and CDR2 FQNNGV. Trimming took 5 bases from V and 0 from J; bases not matched to a gene: 7. The CDR3 sequence is CASSERLASSTDTQYF. CDR3 coding DNA: TGTGCCAGCAGCGAAAGACTAGCGAGTAGCACAGATACGCAGTATTTT.

This chain connects TRBV4-1 to TRBJ2-5; D is possibly TRBD2 (6 bases). Per germline, CDR1 MGHRA and CDR2 YSYEKL. With 6 bases removed from V and 5 bases from J, the gap between germline ends came to 13 bases. This CDR3 comprises 13 residues. In DNA, the CDR3 is TGCGCCAGCAGGCCGACTAGTCGGGAGACCCAGTACTTC. The encoded protein is CASRPTSRETQYF.

V usage is TRBV7-2 and J usage is TRBJ2-1, with 7 bases fitting TRBD2. The CDR3 is 13 residues long. CDR1 and CDR2 (germline): SGHTA, FQGNSA. Trimming cost V 0 bases and J 14 bases; bases outside gene matches: 7. The chain's CDR3 is CASSLAPRGVKFF. The CDR3 DNA reads as TGTGCCAGCAGCTTAGCGCCTCGGGGGGTGAAGTTCTTC. The whole variable domain, filled in from reference TRBV7-2 and TRBJ2-1, reads GAGVSQSPSNKVTEKGKDVELRCDPISGHTALYWYRQSLGQGLEFLIYFQGNSAPDKSGLPSDRFSAERTGGSVSTLTIQRTQQEDSAVYLCASSLAPRGVKFFGPGTRLTVL.

The chain uses TRBV3-1 (or the pseudogene TRBV3-2) and TRBJ2-7, with 10 bases aligning to TRBD1. The CDR3 contains 15 residues. The junction had 4 bases not matched to a gene; V was cut back by 4 bases and J by 1 base. Germline V lookup: CDR1 LGHDT, CDR2 YNNKEL (reference sequence). DNA for the CDR3: TGTGCCAGCAGCCGAGCGGACAGGGGGTCCTACGAGCAGTACTTC. Protein: CASSRADRGSYEQYF.

Here the CDR3 DNA reads TGTGCCAGCGGACATACTAGCGGGGGTTCCTACGAGCAGTACTTC. Its translation: CASGHTSGGSYEQYF. This chain connects TRBV2 to TRBJ2-7, with 11 bases fitting TRBD2. CDR1 is SNHLY, CDR2 FYNNEI, per germline. Trimming cost V 8 bases and J 1 base; bases outside gene matches: 7. CDR3 size: 15 residues.

This clone occurred once. The gene calls are TRBV28 and TRBJ1-3; no clear D. The germline V gene has CDR1 MDHEN and CDR2 SYDVKM. The CDR3 has 19 amino acids. The ends were cut back, 6 bases at V and 0 bases at J, with 24 bases in the middle. The CDR3 nucleotides read TGTGCCAGCAGCACACCTACCTTCGCAGGATCAGTCTCTGGAAACACCATATATTTT. Its translation: CASSTPTFAGSVSGNTIYF.